A single sample gave rise to the 3 T cell receptor beta chains below, sequenced in a study of OX40 agonist ivuxolimab in advanced cancers. The repertoire was sequenced with immunoSEQ multiplex PCR; TCRdb's copy has only in-frame clones and lacks some. The sample holds 40,000 to 45,000 clones, roughly 80% seen once. Material: CD4+ or CD8+ T cells sorted from blood, obtained in a trial of the OX40 agonist ivuxolimab. Every receptor here comes from an adult with an advanced solid tumor such as melanoma, head and neck, liver or kidney cancer.

The chain is built from TRBV15 and TRBJ2-1, with 12 bases matching TRBD2. V lost 0 bases and J lost 9; bases outside the gene matches: 15. The CDR3 is made up of 19 amino acids. Germline V CDR1 and CDR2: LNHNV, YYDKDF (reference sequence). The CDR3 DNA sequence: TGTGCCACCAGCAGAGATTCTGGTTTATTGCTAGCGGGAGGGGGTGAGCAGTTCTTC. As protein: CATSRDSGLLLAGGGEQFF. Drawing the rest from reference TRBV15 and TRBJ2-1, the complete variable domain is DAMVIQNPRYQVTQFGKPVTLSCSQTLNHNVMYWYQQKSSQAPKLLFHYYDKDFNNEADTPDNFQSRRPNTSFCFLDIRSPGLGDTAMYLCATSRDSGLLLAGGGEQFFGPGTRLTVL.

The chain links TRBV6-6 to TRBJ1-3; a weak D match, TRBD1 (6 bases). The CDR3 loop spans 14 amino acids. The germline V gene encodes CDR1 MNHNY and CDR2 SVGAGI (reference sequence). The V end was cut by 3 bases, the J end by 4 bases, with 10 bases between. The CDR3 nucleotides read TGTGCCAGCAGTTATGGGGGACAAGGAAACACCATATATTTT. It encodes CASSYGGQGNTIYF.

In this sample, this clone turned up a few times. This chain joins TRBV5-4 and TRBJ2-5; TRBD2 matches at 8 bases. Germline CDR1 is SGHNT and CDR2 is YYREEE (reference sequence). V was clipped by 4 bases and J by 2 bases; unmatched bases: 10. The CDR3 extends over 16 amino acids. This CDR3 is CASSPGVAGIQETQYF. The CDR3 coding sequence is TGTGCCAGCAGCCCAGGAGTAGCGGGAATTCAAGAGACCCAGTACTTC.